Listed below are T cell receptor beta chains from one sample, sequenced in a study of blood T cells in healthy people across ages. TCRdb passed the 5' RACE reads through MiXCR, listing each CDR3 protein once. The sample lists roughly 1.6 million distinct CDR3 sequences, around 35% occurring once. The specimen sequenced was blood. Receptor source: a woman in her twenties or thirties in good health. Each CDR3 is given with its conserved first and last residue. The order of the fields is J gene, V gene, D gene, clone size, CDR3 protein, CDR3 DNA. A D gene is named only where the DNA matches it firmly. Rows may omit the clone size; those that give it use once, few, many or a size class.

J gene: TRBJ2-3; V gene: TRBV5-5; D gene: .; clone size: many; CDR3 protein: CASSSGWAGSTDTQYF; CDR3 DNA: TGTGCCAGCAGCTCGGGATGGGCGGGGAGCACAGATACGCAGTATTTT
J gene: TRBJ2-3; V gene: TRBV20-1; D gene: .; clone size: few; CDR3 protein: CSASDRVGLSTDTQYF; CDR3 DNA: TGCAGTGCTAGTGATCGGGTGGGCCTGAGCACAGATACGCAGTATTTT
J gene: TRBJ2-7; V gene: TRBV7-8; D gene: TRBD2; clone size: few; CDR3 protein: CASSSSAGVYEQYF; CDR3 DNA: TGTGCCAGCAGCTCTTCGGCGGGAGTTTACGAGCAGTACTTC
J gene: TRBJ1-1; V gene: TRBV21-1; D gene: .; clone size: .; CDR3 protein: CASSKELAGKAFF; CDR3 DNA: TGTGCCAGCAGCAAAGAGTTGGCAGGAAAAGCTTTCTTT
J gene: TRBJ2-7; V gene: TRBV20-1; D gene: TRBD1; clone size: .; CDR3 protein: CRGEQGDEQYF; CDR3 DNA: TGCAGGGGGGAACAGGGGGACGAGCAGTACTTC
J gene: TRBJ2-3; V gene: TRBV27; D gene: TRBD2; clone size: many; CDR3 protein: CASSPRERGPYTDTQYF; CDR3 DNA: TGTGCCAGCAGTCCCCGGGAGCGGGGGCCTTACACAGATACGCAGTATTTT
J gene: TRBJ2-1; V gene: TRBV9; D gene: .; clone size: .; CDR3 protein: CASSEGRGSYNEQFF; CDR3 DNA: TGTGCCAGCAGCGAGGGCCGAGGGTCTTACAATGAGCAGTTCTTC
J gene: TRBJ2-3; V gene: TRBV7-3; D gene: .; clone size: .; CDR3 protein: CARSPRGDTQYF; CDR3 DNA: TGTGCCCGCAGCCCAAGGGGGGATACGCAGTATTTT
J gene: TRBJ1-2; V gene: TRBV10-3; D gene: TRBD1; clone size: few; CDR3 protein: CAAGTGENYGYTF; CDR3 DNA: TGTGCCGCTGGGACAGGGGAAAACTATGGCTACACCTTC
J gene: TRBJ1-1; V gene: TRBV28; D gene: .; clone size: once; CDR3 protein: CASSYPRGNTEAFF; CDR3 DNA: TGTGCCAGCAGTTATCCCCGGGGGAACACTGAAGCTTTCTTT
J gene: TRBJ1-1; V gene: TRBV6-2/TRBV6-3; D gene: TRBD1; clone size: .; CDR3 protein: CASRSSWTGTEAFF; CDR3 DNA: TGTGCCAGCAGAAGCAGTTGGACAGGGACTGAAGCTTTCTTT
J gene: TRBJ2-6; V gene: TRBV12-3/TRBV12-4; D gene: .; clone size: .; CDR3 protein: CASSSYAGANVLTF; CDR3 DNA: TGTGCCAGCAGTTCTTACGCTGGGGCCAACGTCCTGACTTTC
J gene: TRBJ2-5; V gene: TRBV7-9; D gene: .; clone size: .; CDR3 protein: CASIHDREEQYF; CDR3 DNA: TGTGCCAGCATCCACGACAGGGAGGAGCAGTACTTC
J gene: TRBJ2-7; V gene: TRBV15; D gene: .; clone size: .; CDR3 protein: CATGDGPDFGQYF; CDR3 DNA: TGTGCCACAGGGGATGGCCCCGACTTTGGGCAGTACTTC
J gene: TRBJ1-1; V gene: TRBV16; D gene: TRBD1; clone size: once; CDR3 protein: CASSPNTGTGSLSAFF; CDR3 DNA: TGTGCCAGCAGCCCGAATACCGGGACAGGGTCTCTGTCAGCTTTCTTT
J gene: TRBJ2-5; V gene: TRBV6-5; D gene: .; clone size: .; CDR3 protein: CASRVGVFQETQYF; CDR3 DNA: TGTGCCAGCCGAGTCGGGGTCTTCCAAGAGACCCAGTACTTC
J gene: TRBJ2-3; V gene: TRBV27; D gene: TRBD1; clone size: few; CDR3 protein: CASSIGTGADTQYF; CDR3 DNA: TGTGCCAGCAGTATCGGGACAGGGGCAGATACGCAGTATTTT
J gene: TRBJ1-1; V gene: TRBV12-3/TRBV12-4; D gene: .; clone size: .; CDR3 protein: CASSPPGEAFF; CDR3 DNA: TGTGCCAGCAGTCCGCCCGGTGAAGCTTTCTTT
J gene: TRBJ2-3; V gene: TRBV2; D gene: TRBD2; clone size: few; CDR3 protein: CASSILAGGTTDTQYF; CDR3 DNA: TGTGCCAGCAGTATACTAGCGGGGGGGACGACAGATACGCAGTATTTT
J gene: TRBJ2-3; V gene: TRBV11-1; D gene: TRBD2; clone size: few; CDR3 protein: CASRARAGALADTQYF; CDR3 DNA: TGTGCCAGCAGGGCGCGGGCGGGAGCCCTCGCAGATACGCAGTATTTT
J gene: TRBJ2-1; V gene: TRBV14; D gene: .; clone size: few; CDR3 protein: CASSRHHPSDEQFF; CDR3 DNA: TGTGCCAGCAGCCGTCATCACCCGAGCGATGAGCAGTTCTTC
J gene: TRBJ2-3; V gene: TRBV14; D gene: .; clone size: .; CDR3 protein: CASSQPQVNTDTQYF; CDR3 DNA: TGTGCCAGCAGCCAACCACAGGTCAACACAGATACGCAGTATTTT
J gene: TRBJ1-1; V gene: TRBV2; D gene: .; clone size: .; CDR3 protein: CASRKGGGTEAFF; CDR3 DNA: TGTGCCAGCAGGAAGGGGGGCGGCACTGAAGCTTTCTTT
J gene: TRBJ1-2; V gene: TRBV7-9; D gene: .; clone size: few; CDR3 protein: CASSLWSRDNYGYTF; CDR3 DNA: TGTGCCAGCAGCTTATGGAGCAGGGATAACTATGGCTACACCTTC
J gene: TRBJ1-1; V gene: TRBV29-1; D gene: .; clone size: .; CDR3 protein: CSVSGHLYPLNTEAFF; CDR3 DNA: TGCAGCGTGTCCGGCCATCTCTATCCCCTGAACACTGAAGCTTTCTTT
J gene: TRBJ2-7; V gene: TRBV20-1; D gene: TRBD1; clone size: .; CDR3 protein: CSARDRTGQGAFKSYEQYF; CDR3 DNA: TGCAGTGCTAGAGATCGGACGGGACAGGGGGCATTTAAGTCCTACGAGCAGTACTTC
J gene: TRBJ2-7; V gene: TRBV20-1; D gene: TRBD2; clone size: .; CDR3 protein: CSARDEGLAGGPYEQYF; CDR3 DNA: TGCAGTGCTAGAGATGAGGGGCTAGCGGGAGGTCCCTACGAGCAGTACTTC
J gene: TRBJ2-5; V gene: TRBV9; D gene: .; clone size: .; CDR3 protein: CASSAPSRDNEQYF; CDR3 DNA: TGTGCCAGCAGCGCCCCTAGCAGGGACAATGAGCAGTACTTC
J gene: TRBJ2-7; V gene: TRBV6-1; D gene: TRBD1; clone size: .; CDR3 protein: CASSEASGQGNFYEQYF; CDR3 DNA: TGTGCCAGCAGTGAAGCCTCTGGACAGGGGAATTTCTACGAGCAGTACTTC
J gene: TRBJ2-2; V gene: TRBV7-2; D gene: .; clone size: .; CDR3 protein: CASSLLRGELFF; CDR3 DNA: TGTGCCAGCAGCTTACTCCGAGGGGAGCTGTTTTTT
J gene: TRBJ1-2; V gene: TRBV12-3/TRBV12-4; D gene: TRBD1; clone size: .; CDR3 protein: CASTVDRGNGYTF; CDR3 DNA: TGTGCCAGCACCGTAGACAGGGGGAATGGCTACACCTTC
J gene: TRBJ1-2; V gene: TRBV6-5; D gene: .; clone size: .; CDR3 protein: CASSHSRAGPSYGYTF; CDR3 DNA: TGTGCCAGCAGTCACTCGAGGGCAGGGCCTAGCTATGGCTACACCTTC
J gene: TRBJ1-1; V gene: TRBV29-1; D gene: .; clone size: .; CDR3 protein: CSVDVRRNTEAFF; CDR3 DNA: TGCAGCGTTGATGTACGGAGGAACACTGAAGCTTTCTTT
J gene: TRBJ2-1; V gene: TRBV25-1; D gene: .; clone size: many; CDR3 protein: CASALGPGNEQFF; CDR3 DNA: TGTGCCAGCGCGCTGGGTCCGGGCAATGAGCAGTTCTTC
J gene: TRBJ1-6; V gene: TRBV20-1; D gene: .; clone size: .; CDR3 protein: CNARGGSHNSPLHF; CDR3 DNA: TGCAATGCTAGAGGGGGATCCCATAATTCACCCCTCCACTTT
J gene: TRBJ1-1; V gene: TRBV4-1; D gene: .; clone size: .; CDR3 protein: CASSQDLGRERPEAFF; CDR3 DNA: TGCGCCAGCAGCCAAGATTTGGGCAGGGAGAGACCTGAAGCTTTCTTT
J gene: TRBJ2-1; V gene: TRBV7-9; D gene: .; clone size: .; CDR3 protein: CASSFGSELEQFF; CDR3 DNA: TGTGCCAGCAGCTTTGGTTCTGAGCTTGAGCAGTTCTTC
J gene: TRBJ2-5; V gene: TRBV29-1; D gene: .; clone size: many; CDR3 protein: CSVAASALSETQYF; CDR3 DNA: TGCAGCGTTGCGGCTAGCGCACTATCAGAGACCCAGTACTTC
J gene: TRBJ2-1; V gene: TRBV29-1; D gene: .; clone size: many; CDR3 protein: CSVGLGEQFF; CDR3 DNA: TGCAGCGTTGGACTTGGTGAGCAGTTCTTC
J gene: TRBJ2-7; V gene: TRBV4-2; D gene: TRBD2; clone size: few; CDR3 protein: CASSQPGLDHEQYF; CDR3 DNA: TGTGCCAGCAGCCAACCGGGACTAGACCACGAGCAGTACTTC
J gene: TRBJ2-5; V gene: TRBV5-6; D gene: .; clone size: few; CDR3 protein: CASRLLDQETQYF; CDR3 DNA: TGTGCCAGCAGATTGCTAGATCAAGAGACCCAGTACTTC
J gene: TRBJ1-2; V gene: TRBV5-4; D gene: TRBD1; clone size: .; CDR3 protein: CASRPGGTGRRGYTF; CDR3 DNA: TGTGCCAGCAGACCTGGGGGGACAGGGCGAAGGGGCTACACCTTC
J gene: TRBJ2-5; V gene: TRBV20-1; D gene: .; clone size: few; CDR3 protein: CSAKAGTQETQYF; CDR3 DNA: TGCAGTGCTAAGGCGGGAACTCAAGAGACCCAGTACTTC
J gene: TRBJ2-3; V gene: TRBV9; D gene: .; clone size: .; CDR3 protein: CASSVGVFGTDTQYF; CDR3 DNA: TGTGCCAGCAGCGTAGGAGTCTTCGGGACAGATACGCAGTATTTT
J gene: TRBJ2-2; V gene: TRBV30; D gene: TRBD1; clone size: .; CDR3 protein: CALGQANTGELFF; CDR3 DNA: TGTGCCTTGGGACAGGCAAACACCGGGGAGCTGTTTTTT
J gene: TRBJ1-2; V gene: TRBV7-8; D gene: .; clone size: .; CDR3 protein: CASTAPGETYGYTF; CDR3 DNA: TGTGCCAGCACGGCTCCAGGGGAGACCTATGGCTACACCTTC
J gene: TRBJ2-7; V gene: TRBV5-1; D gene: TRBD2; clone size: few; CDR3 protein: CASSLLAGLAGNEQYF; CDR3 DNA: TGCGCCAGCAGCTTGCTCGCGGGACTAGCGGGAAACGAGCAGTACTTC
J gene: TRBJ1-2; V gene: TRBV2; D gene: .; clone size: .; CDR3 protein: CASSEMQEYGYTF; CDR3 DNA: TGTGCCAGCAGTGAAATGCAGGAGTATGGCTACACCTTC
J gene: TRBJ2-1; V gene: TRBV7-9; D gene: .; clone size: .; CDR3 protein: CASSLARGSHEQFF; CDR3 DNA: TGTGCCAGCAGCTTAGCGAGGGGATCCCATGAGCAGTTCTTC
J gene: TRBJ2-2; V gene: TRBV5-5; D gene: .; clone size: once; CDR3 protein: CASSSFGNGELFF; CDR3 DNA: TGTGCCAGCAGCTCGTTTGGTAACGGGGAGCTGTTTTTT
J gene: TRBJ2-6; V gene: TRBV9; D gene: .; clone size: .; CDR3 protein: CASSVGGTVLSGANVLTF; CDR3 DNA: TGTGCCAGCAGCGTGGGAGGGACAGTCCTTTCTGGGGCCAACGTCCTGACTTTC
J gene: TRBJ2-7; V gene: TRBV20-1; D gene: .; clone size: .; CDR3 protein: CSARRQAYEQYF; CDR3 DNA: TGCAGTGCTAGGAGGCAGGCCTACGAGCAGTACTTC
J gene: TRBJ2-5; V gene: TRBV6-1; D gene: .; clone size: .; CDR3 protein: CASSLGHQGKETQYF; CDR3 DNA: TGTGCCAGCAGCCTAGGACACCAGGGGAAAGAGACCCAGTACTTC
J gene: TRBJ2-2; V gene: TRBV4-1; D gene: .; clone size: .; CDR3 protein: CASSRLHGDHTGELFF; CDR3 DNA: TGCGCCAGCAGCCGACTACACGGGGACCACACCGGGGAGCTGTTTTTT
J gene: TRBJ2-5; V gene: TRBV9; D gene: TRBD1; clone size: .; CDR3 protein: CASSVAFGTGGRETQYF; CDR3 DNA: TGTGCCAGCAGCGTAGCTTTTGGGACAGGAGGCAGAGAGACCCAGTACTTC